A selection of T cell receptor beta chains follows, all from one sample in a study of blood T cells in healthy people across ages. TCRdb re-derived calls from the 5' RACE reads in MiXCR, one entry per CDR3 protein. The sample holds more than 650,000 distinct CDR3 sequences, roughly 24% seen once. The sample was also reused in another study, on T cells of mothers and their children.

Sequencing was done on a sample of blood. The receptors here all came from a boy aged 10-17 years in good health. CDR3s leave out the opening cysteine and the closing phenylalanine or tryptophan.

cdr3_aa v_call
ASSINTGWEQY TRBV5-5
ASSPLTPAGVFYNEQF TRBV3-1
ASSESQPRH TRBV2
AISLGQGKNIQY TRBV10-3
SVVGGREQY TRBV29-1
ASSPGVTQY TRBV5-1
SARVATGDNEQF TRBV20-1
ATNESPRYGYT TRBV24-1
ASTPDGSTDTQY TRBV5-1
ASSGRTGTPNEKLF TRBV9
ASSVQGGTEAF TRBV6-4
ASSPIGQGRPVEQY TRBV5-5
ASKPRGEQEETQY TRBV7-2
ASSWNRDNREKLF TRBV5-5
ASSFGTGDQPQH TRBV12-3/TRBV12-4
AISESWGDTQY TRBV10-3
ASSWTGRGRDEQY TRBV2
ASSLEPPRLF TRBV7-9
SARGRGNGYT TRBV20-1
ASSEDTEAF TRBV2
ASSRTWLNEKLF TRBV4-1
ASSYSASYEQY TRBV6-5
ASSLSTSSEQF TRBV7-3
ASSLGVNTGELF TRBV5-1
ASSQVESGANVLT TRBV3-1
SARDSRGTDTQY TRBV20-1
SVEDGQGVWYGYT TRBV29-1
ASSRDGGNTNEKLF TRBV12-3/TRBV12-4
SAREPTGPQETQY TRBV20-1
ASSPRDFEQF TRBV7-9
ASRGEGLGRKAF TRBV7-9
ASSLSGSGGGEQY TRBV5-1
ARRYGLSSYNEQF TRBV27
ASSTRDNSGNTIY TRBV12-3/TRBV12-4
ASSLGGGAWEQY TRBV7-8
ASSEYGSVGRNEQY TRBV10-1
ASSQGTIQY TRBV3-1
ASSLKLGQGGGYEQY TRBV5-6
ASSGERGALQETQY TRBV28
SARRAGQIGSYGQY TRBV20-1
ASEGQGNTEAF TRBV25-1
AISGTGEGHGYT TRBV10-3
ASGGGDSGELF TRBV6-4
ASRWGGQTEQY TRBV12-3/TRBV12-4
ASSPLDKPYNEQF TRBV9
ASSRPVQDTQY TRBV5-6
ASRPSGHGHNEQF TRBV7-2
ASSVVGSSTEAF TRBV9
ASSEPPGLGGNEQF TRBV5-5
ASSYGALYEQY TRBV6-5
AISDPVPRPYNEQF TRBV10-3